The T cell receptor (beta chain) described here comes from a study of spatial heterogeneity in lung cancer. From the 5' RACE reads, TCRdb called clonotypes with MiXCR, one entry per CDR3 protein. The sample lists 49,000 or so distinct CDR3 sequences, 10% to 15% occurring once. The CDR3 spans 14 residues. With 4 bases removed from V and 6 bases from J, the gap between germline ends came to 12 bases. CDR1 SGHDN and CDR2 FVKESK come from the germline V gene. Noted time point: sample taken at primary tumor resection. The authors sequenced whole RNA from tumor, nontumor lung or frozen PBMC without sorting. There were approximately 69 donors, all of them untreated patients with early-stage non-small cell lung cancer.

The origin of this receptor is a female donor with early-stage non-small cell lung cancer. This chain connects TRBV14 to TRBJ1-4; tentative D call: TRBD1 (6 bases). This material consisted of PBMCs, taken at surgery. Here the CDR3 DNA reads TGTGCCAGCAGCCCGACAGGACGGTATGAAAAACTGTTTTTT. It translates to CASSPTGRYEKLFF.